This T cell receptor (beta chain) is drawn from a study of shared clonotypes between healthy human individuals. Whole-study context: A couple of women and a few men aged 18 to 49 served as donors.

The CDR3 totals 13 residues. CDR1 is GTSNPN, CDR2 SVGIG, per germline (reference sequence). Trimming left V 2 bases short and J 5 bases short, with 12 bases between. Donors were Caucasian adults residing in Nashville, Tennessee, USA. The protocol was immunoSEQ multiplex PCR, while the TCRdb copy is restricted to in-frame clones and leaves out a portion. The repertoire holds about 2.3 million clones, with just under 95% as singletons. A remark on this clone: Antigen specificity is unknown.

Study-wide results and limits: Among the subsets, naive ones generally showed larger estimated richness than memory ones. Genetic and exposure-history diversity was limited by the few donors.

The TCR comes from a man younger than 30 in good health. Some clones in this sample may be carry-over from other donors' samples. The sequenced material came from naive CD4+ T cells from PBMCs. The subset: CD45RA+ positively selected. This chain connects TRBV30 to TRBJ1-2; D call uncertain. CDR3 bases: TGTGCCTGGAGTCTTCAGGCTTATTATGGCTACACCTTC. This translates into CAWSLQAYYGYTF.